Below are 8 T cell receptor beta chains sequenced from a single sample in a study of blood T cells in healthy people across ages (dated by TCRdb to the mid-2010s). The receptor library was made with 5' RACE. The sequencer listed for this sample is Illumina HiSeq 2500. A second PCR of about 6 to 11 cycles was performed with a sample-barcoded 5' primer and a J-beta primer mix. The raw public reads went through TCRdb reprocessing: fastp at Q25, MiXCR clone calling, in-frame beta chains kept. Identical CDR3 proteins give one entry, which carries the most common genes and DNA. Across this sample there are about 730,000 distinct CDR3 sequences, with 40% to 45% seen only once. The biggest ten clones account for 20% to 25% of the sample. Sequenced input: blood. The receptors come from a woman in her sixties in good health.

This clonotype has only a few counts. The chain joins TRBV7-2 to TRBJ2-5; 9 bases agree with TRBD2. Germline V gene data show CDR1 as SGHTA and CDR2 as FQGNSA. The CDR3 has 15 residues. After removal of 4 bases from V and 2 bases from J, the junction contained 5 bases not matched to a gene. CDR3 residues: CASSSTSGPQETQYF. In DNA, the CDR3 is TGTGCCAGCAGCTCTACTAGCGGGCCTCAAGAGACCCAGTACTTC.

The chain uses TRBV10-3 and TRBJ2-3; TRBD2 matches at 11 bases. Germline lookup yields CDR1 ENHRY and CDR2 SYGVKD. The V segment lost 6 bases and the J segment 2 bases; nucleotides outside the gene matches: 7. This CDR3 region has 16 residues. The DNA for the CDR3 is TGTGCCATCAGCAAAACTAGCGGGGGAAACACAGATACGCAGTATTTT. Protein product: CAISKTSGGNTDTQYF.

This sequence joins TRBV2 and TRBJ1-1; D is unclear. The CDR3 has 14 residues. The V and J ends lost 5 bases and 0 bases respectively, with 10 bases between them. Germline assignment: CDR1 SNHLY and CDR2 FYNNEI. Written as DNA, the CDR3 is TGTGCCAGCAGTCCAATCCTCCTGAACACTGAAGCTTTCTTT. Protein sequence: CASSPILLNTEAFF.

The chain links TRBV29-1 to TRBJ1-1; D gene unclear. Germline CDR1 reads SQVTM; CDR2 reads ANQGSEA. CDR3 length equals 11 residues. Trimming shortened V by 5 bases and J by 5 bases, and 9 bases separated the two germline ends. DNA for the CDR3: TGCAGCGTTCAACCGGGGACTGAAGCTTTCTTT. This sequence encodes CSVQPGTEAFF.

The chain links TRBV4-2 to TRBJ2-7, with TRBD2 identical over 10 bases. The CDR3 is made up of 15 amino acids. After removal of 0 bases from V and 2 bases from J, the junction contained 1 base not matched to a gene. The germline V gene encodes CDR1 LGHNA and CDR2 YNFKEQ. The CDR3 DNA is TGTGCCAGCAGCCAAGAAAGCGGGAGGGCCTACGAGCAGTACTTC. Translating it yields CASSQESGRAYEQYF.

This clonotype appeared a few times. The V gene is TRBV11-3, the J gene TRBJ2-7; D may correspond to TRBD1 or TRBD2 (5 bases each). From germline, CDR1 is SGHNT and CDR2 YENEEA. The V and J ends lost 4 bases and 6 bases respectively, with 13 bases between them. The CDR3 length is 13 residues. The CDR3 nucleotides read TGTGCCAGCAGCTCTGGGGGTAGGGCCGAGCAGTACTTC. This translates into CASSSGGRAEQYF.

Remarks on this clonotype: The junction departs from germline at one end; a sequencing error may be responsible. V usage is TRBV5-1 and J usage is TRBJ2-3; 9 bases are a match to TRBD2. Per germline, CDR1 SGHRS and CDR2 YFSETQ. The CDR3 runs 14 residues. CDR3 in amino acids: CASSVGTSTDAQYF. As DNA, the CDR3 is TGCGCCAGCAGCGTCGGGACTAGCACAGATGCGCAGTATTTT.

This clonotype was observed a few times. The rearrangement uses TRBV12-3 or TRBV12-4 and TRBJ2-3; a possible D gene is TRBD2 (6 bases). The ends were cut back, 3 bases at V and 2 bases at J, with 12 bases in the middle. The CDR3 extends over 15 amino acids. The CDR3 nucleotides read TGTGCCAGCAGTTTTCTGGGGGGAGTCACAGATACGCAGTATTTT. Translated: CASSFLGGVTDTQYF.